The 30 T cell receptor beta chains in this list originate from one sample, sequenced in a study of blood T cell repertoires in COVID-19. TCRdb's copy holds only in-frame clones and misses some; the assay was immunoSEQ multiplex PCR. The table has 140,000 to 150,000 clones, about nine tenths seen once; the top ten hold approximately 6.2%. The material sequenced was peripheral blood. The receptors come from a man older than 75 with acute or convalescent COVID-19.

This rearrangement joins TRBV7-9 to TRBJ2-7, with D possibly being TRBD1 (5 bases). V lost 3 bases and J 8 bases, leaving 11 bases between the germline ends. This CDR3 spans 12 amino acids. Germline loops: CDR1 SEHNR, CDR2 FQNEAQ (reference sequence). The CDR3 DNA reads TGTGCCAGCAGCTTGGACACCATCCAGCAGTACTTC. Translating it yields CASSLDTIQQYF.

The rearrangement links TRBV29-1 to TRBJ2-2, with TRBD2 matching over 7 bases. CDR3 length equals 14 residues. From germline, CDR1 is SQVTM and CDR2 ANQGSEA. The junction had 11 bases not matched to a gene; V was cut back by 8 bases and J by 5 bases. Here the CDR3 DNA reads TGCAGCACCAAGGACATGGGGGGGACCGGGGAGCTGTTTTTT. Protein product: CSTKDMGGTGELFF.

This clone was seen a few times. The genes are TRBV7-2 and TRBJ2-7; 8 bases line up with TRBD1. Looked up from germline, CDR1 is SGHTA and CDR2 is FQGNSA. V lost 5 bases and J lost 2; bases outside the gene matches: 2. The CDR3 runs 13 residues. The CDR3 loop reads CASSPDRAYEQYF. DNA of the CDR3: TGTGCCAGCAGCCCGGACAGGGCCTACGAGCAGTACTTC.

This clone was seen once. J is TRBJ2-5 and V is TRBV10-3; perhaps TRBD2 as D (7 bases). This CDR3 contains 16 residues. Germline V lookup: CDR1 ENHRY, CDR2 SYGVKD. V was trimmed by 6 bases and J by 5 bases, leaving 22 bases between them. CDR3 amino acids: CAISEGGGGSSETQYF. The CDR3 nucleotides are TGTGCCATCAGCGAAGGTGGCGGGGGCTCTTCGGAGACCCAGTACTTC.

The rearrangement joins TRBV6-2 or TRBV6-3 to TRBJ1-5; no firm D call. The V gene lost 4 bases and the J gene lost 9 bases, with 13 bases spanning the gap. The CDR3 contains 13 residues. Germline V gene lookup returns CDR1 MNHEY and CDR2 SVGEGT. The CDR3 nucleotides read TGTGCCAGCAGTTCGAGGGAGAGAGGGCCCCAGCATTTT. Its protein is CASSSRERGPQHF.

The chain is built from TRBV9 and TRBJ1-1; 7 positions match TRBD1. There are 16 residues in the CDR3. With V trimmed by 3 bases and J by 3 bases, 11 bases remained unmatched. Germline assignment: CDR1 SGDLS and CDR2 YYNGEE. CDR3 nucleotides: TGTGCCAGCAGCGCACAAATGGACAGGCCGTACACTGAAGCTTTCTTT. This encodes CASSAQMDRPYTEAFF.

The chain combines TRBV28 with TRBJ1-6; D not certain. Trimming cost V 7 bases and J 7 bases, with 11 bases left between them. CDR3 length equals 13 residues. Germline V lookup: CDR1 MDHEN, CDR2 SYDVKM. Here the CDR3 DNA reads TGTGCCAGCACAGGTCAAGGAAATTCACCCCTCCACTTT. As protein: CASTGQGNSPLHF.

The chain is built from TRBV9 and TRBJ1-2; 8 bases match TRBD1. The CDR3 spans 14 residues. Germline-derived CDR1 and CDR2 are SGDLS and YYNGEE. With V trimmed by 3 bases and J by 4 bases, 5 bases remained unmatched. The CDR3, as DNA: TGTGCCAGCAGCGCAGACGGGACAGGCTATGGCTACACCTTC. Its protein is CASSADGTGYGYTF.

The chain recombines TRBV7-8 with TRBJ2-2; no firm D call. This CDR3 comprises 12 residues. Germline V CDR1 and CDR2: SGHVS, FQNEAQ. V gave up 2 bases and J gave up 8 bases, with 6 bases separating them. The CDR3 sequence: CASSLIQGELFF. DNA for the CDR3: TGTGCCAGCAGCTTAATTCAGGGGGAGCTGTTTTTT.

This rearrangement joins TRBV3-1 (or the pseudogene TRBV3-2) to TRBJ2-2; maybe TRBD2 (7 bases). CDR1 is LGHDT and CDR2 is YNNKEL in the germline V gene (reference sequence). The CDR3 is 15 amino acids. V lost 2 bases to trimming and J lost 6 bases, with 13 bases between them. DNA for the CDR3: TGTGCCAGCAGCCAAACTGGGAGGGGGTCCGGGGAGCTGTTTTTT. Amino acids: CASSQTGRGSGELFF.

A single count supports this clone. As DNA, the CDR3 is TGTGCCAGTAGTCGGGGGGGCGGGAGAGTCGCAGATACGCAGTATTTT. Translation gives CASSRGGGRVADTQYF. V usage is TRBV19 and J usage is TRBJ2-3, with 8 bases fitting TRBD2. The CDR3 extends over 16 amino acids. Per the germline V gene, CDR1 is LNHDA and CDR2 is SQIVND (reference sequence). The J segment lost 4 bases and the V segment lost 5 bases, leaving 11 bases of the junction unmatched.

J is TRBJ2-2 and V is TRBV2, with D perhaps TRBD2 (5 bases). This CDR3 has 14 residues. Germline V CDR1 and CDR2: SNHLY, FYNNEI. V gave up 7 bases and J gave up 0 bases, with 9 bases separating them. CDR3 loop: CASILETNTGELFF. The CDR3 region has the DNA TGTGCCAGCATACTAGAAACGAACACCGGGGAGCTGTTTTTT.

Only one count was recorded for this clone. V gene TRBV28 combines with J gene TRBJ2-7, with a weak D call TRBD2 (6 bases). V lost 7 bases and J 3 bases, leaving 7 bases between the germline ends. The germline V gene has CDR1 MDHEN and CDR2 SYDVKM. The length of the CDR3 is 11 residues. The CDR3: CASTGGYEQYF. CDR3 sequence (DNA): TGTGCCAGCACCGGGGGCTACGAGCAGTACTTC.

The chain has TRBV19 and TRBJ1-2; 7 bases match TRBD1. Germline lookup yields CDR1 LNHDA and CDR2 SQIVND (reference sequence). CDR3 length equals 14 residues. Germline trimming cut 7 bases from V and 2 bases from J; bases unmatched to any gene: 7. The CDR3 reads CASTPGTVNYGYTF. The CDR3 nucleotides are TGTGCCAGTACCCCCGGGACAGTCAACTATGGCTACACCTTC.

In this sample, this clone turned up once. The J gene is TRBJ2-2, the V gene TRBV14; possible D gene TRBD2, 6 bases. Trimming cost V 4 bases and J 0 bases, with 9 bases left between them. CDR1 and CDR2 (germline): SGHDN, FVKESK. The CDR3 is 15 amino acids. CDR3 nucleotides: TGTGCCAGCAGCCCCCCGGGGGCGAACACCGGGGAGCTGTTTTTT. Its protein product is CASSPPGANTGELFF.

This chain connects TRBV25-1 to TRBJ2-3, with unresolved D. CDR1 is MGHDK, CDR2 SYGVNS, per germline. With 1 base removed from V and 3 bases from J, the gap between germline ends came to 11 bases. The length of the CDR3 is 15 residues. CDR3 bases: TGTGCCAGCAGTGAATGGAGAGTTGGAACAGATACGCAGTATTTT. It codes for CASSEWRVGTDTQYF.

J is TRBJ2-7 and V is TRBV27; 7 nucleotides match TRBD2. Trimming at V came to 6 bases and at J to 5 bases, leaving 10 bases not matched to a gene. Germline V gene data show CDR1 as MNHEY and CDR2 as SMNVEV (reference sequence). This CDR3 spans 14 amino acids. The CDR3 DNA follows: TGTGCCAGCAGCAGCGGGAACCCCCCCCACGAGCAGTACTTC. Amino acid sequence: CASSSGNPPHEQYF.

The V gene is TRBV2, the J gene TRBJ1-4, with D possibly matching TRBD1 (5 bases). The V gene lost 2 bases and the J gene lost 1 base, with 8 bases spanning the gap. Germline assignment: CDR1 SNHLY and CDR2 FYNNEI. CDR3 length: 15 amino acids. As DNA, the CDR3 is TGTGCCAGCAGTGAAACGGGGGGAACTAATGAAAAACTGTTTTTT. The encoded protein is CASSETGGTNEKLFF.

The genes are TRBV25-1 and TRBJ2-7; D is perhaps TRBD1 (6 bases). V was cut by 7 bases and J by 6 bases, with 22 bases left in between. CDR3 length equals 15 residues. Per the germline V gene, CDR1 is MGHDK and CDR2 is SYGVNS. In DNA, the CDR3 is TGTGCCAGCACTCCCAGAGGGGGTCGCTCCGCCGAGCAGTACTTC. Its translation: CASTPRGGRSAEQYF.

The genes are TRBV6-1 and TRBJ1-1, with 8 bases fitting TRBD1. The V and J ends lost 4 bases and 4 bases, in that order; junction bases with no gene match: 11. The CDR3 is made up of 16 amino acids. Germline V gene data show CDR1 as MNHNS and CDR2 as SASEGT. The CDR3: CASSVTRGPSVTEAFF. The CDR3, as DNA: TGTGCCAGCAGTGTAACCAGGGGGCCATCGGTCACTGAAGCTTTCTTT.

V is TRBV5-1 and J is TRBJ2-5; 11 nucleotides match TRBD2. The length of the CDR3 is 15 residues. The trim removed 5 bases at V and 4 bases at J, leaving 7 bases unmatched. Germline CDR1 is SGHRS and CDR2 is YFSETQ. The CDR3 region has the DNA TGCGCCAGCAGTTATACCGGGACTAGCGGAGAGACCCAGTACTTC. Translation: CASSYTGTSGETQYF.

This clone was detected only once. V usage is TRBV6-2 or TRBV6-3 and J usage is TRBJ2-7; 8 positions agree with TRBD2. From germline, CDR1 is MNHEY and CDR2 SVGEGT. Germline trimming cut 2 bases from V and 3 bases from J; bases unmatched to any gene: 3. The CDR3 runs to 14 residues. CDR3 loop: CASSYGTSIYEQYF. CDR3 bases: TGTGCCAGCAGTTACGGGACTAGTATCTACGAGCAGTACTTC.

This clone was picked up one time. The genes are TRBV28 and TRBJ2-3; 7 bases fit TRBD2. The CDR3 has 15 amino acids. Trimming at V came to 6 bases and at J to 5 bases, leaving 11 bases not matched to a gene. Looked up from germline, CDR1 is MDHEN and CDR2 is SYDVKM. The CDR3 DNA is TGTGCCAGCAGCCCTGGTGGGGAGGGCGGAGATACGCAGTATTTT. Protein sequence: CASSPGGEGGDTQYF.

This clone was seen once. At one end, the junction sequence differs from germline, possibly due to a read error. This sequence joins TRBV7-7 and TRBJ2-5, with 9 nucleotides matching TRBD1. The CDR3 length is 13 residues. Germline V lookup: CDR1 SSHAT, CDR2 FNYEAQ (reference sequence). The CDR3 region has the DNA TGTGCTAGCAGCCGGGACAGGGAACAGACCCAGTACTTC. Protein product: CASSRDREQTQYF.

The chain carries TRBV9 and TRBJ1-4, with 9 bases that match TRBD1. V lost 2 bases and J lost 3; bases outside the gene matches: 2. The germline CDR1 and CDR2 sequences are SGDLS and YYNGEE. The CDR3 runs to 15 residues. This CDR3 reads CASSVGTGPNEKLFF. The CDR3 region has the DNA TGTGCCAGCAGCGTTGGGACAGGGCCTAATGAAAAACTGTTTTTT.

Comment on this clone: Other DNA sequences in the same sample also yield this CDR3. The gene calls are TRBV5-1 and TRBJ2-5; TRBD1 matches 9 bases. CDR3 length equals 13 residues. The J segment lost 5 bases and the V segment lost 2 bases, leaving 1 base of the junction unmatched. Germline-derived CDR1 and CDR2 are SGHRS and YFSETQ. CDR3 protein: CASSLQGAETQYF. The CDR3 DNA reads as TGCGCCAGCAGCTTACAGGGGGCCGAGACCCAGTACTTC.

This chain connects TRBV5-1 to TRBJ2-7, with D maybe TRBD1 (6 bases). From germline, CDR1 is SGHRS and CDR2 YFSETQ. V dropped 2 bases and J dropped 3 bases, with 9 bases sitting between them. This CDR3 contains 13 residues. The CDR3 reads CASSLQGYYEQYF. CDR3 DNA: TGCGCCAGCAGCTTACAGGGCTACTACGAGCAGTACTTC.

The V and J genes are TRBV5-1 and TRBJ1-2, with D perhaps matching TRBD1 (6 bases). Germline V gene sequence: CDR1 SGHRS, CDR2 YFSETQ. V gave up 5 bases and J gave up 2 bases, with 10 bases separating them. The CDR3 is 13 amino acids. This CDR3 reads CASRQDSNYGYTF. The CDR3 coding sequence is TGCGCCAGCAGACAGGACAGCAACTATGGCTACACCTTC.

This chain joins TRBV3-1 (or the pseudogene TRBV3-2) and TRBJ1-6; D is perhaps TRBD1 (5 bases). There are 13 residues in the CDR3. V lost 1 base to trimming and J lost 8 bases, with 6 bases between them. Germline CDR1 is LGHDT and CDR2 is YNNKEL (reference sequence). The CDR3 sequence is CASSQVRDSPLHF. CDR3 nucleotide sequence: TGTGCCAGCAGCCAAGTCAGGGATTCACCCCTCCACTTT.

The chain carries TRBV7-2 and TRBJ2-1, with TRBD1 matching 8 bases. The CDR3 extends over 15 amino acids. Unmatched junction bases numbered 9, after V lost 5 bases and J lost 6 bases. In germline, CDR1 is SGHTA, CDR2 FQGNSA. The CDR3 is CASSKQTGDGNEQFF. CDR3 DNA: TGTGCCAGCAGCAAACAGACAGGGGACGGCAATGAGCAGTTCTTC.